This TCR beta chain was profiled in a study of technical replicates of blood from a few donors. The method was immunoSEQ multiplex PCR; TCRdb's version includes in-frame clones alone and lacks a portion of them. The repertoire includes around 62,000 clones, roughly 97% of them detected once, and roughly 0.25% sits in the top ten. The trim removed 7 bases at V and 10 bases at J, leaving 12 bases unmatched. The CDR3 has 14 amino acids. Germline CDR1 reads LNHDA; CDR2 reads SQIVND (reference sequence). The source is a human donor in good health. The rearrangement links TRBV19 to TRBJ1-1; 10 positions agree with TRBD1. The source material was T cells isolated from PBMCs. In DNA, the CDR3 is TGTGCCAGTACCCACGGACAGGGGGAGGGGAGAGCTTTCTTT. This codes for CASTHGQGEGRAFF.